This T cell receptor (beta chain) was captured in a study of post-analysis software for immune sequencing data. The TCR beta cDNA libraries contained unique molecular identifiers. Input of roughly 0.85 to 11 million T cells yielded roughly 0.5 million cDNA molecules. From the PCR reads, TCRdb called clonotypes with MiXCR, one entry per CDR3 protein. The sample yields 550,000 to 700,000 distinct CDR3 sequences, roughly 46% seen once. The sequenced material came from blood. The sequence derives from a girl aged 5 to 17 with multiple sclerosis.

The CDR3 sequence: CASSQDPGFSTEAFF. CDR3 DNA sequence: TGTGCCAGCAGCCAAGACCCAGGGTTTAGCACTGAAGCTTTCTTT. The chain uses TRBV4-2 and TRBJ1-1; D is perhaps TRBD1 (5 bases). Germline V lookup: CDR1 LGHNA, CDR2 YNFKEQ. Trimming removed 0 bases from V and 4 bases from J, with 12 bases in between. This CDR3 comprises 15 residues.